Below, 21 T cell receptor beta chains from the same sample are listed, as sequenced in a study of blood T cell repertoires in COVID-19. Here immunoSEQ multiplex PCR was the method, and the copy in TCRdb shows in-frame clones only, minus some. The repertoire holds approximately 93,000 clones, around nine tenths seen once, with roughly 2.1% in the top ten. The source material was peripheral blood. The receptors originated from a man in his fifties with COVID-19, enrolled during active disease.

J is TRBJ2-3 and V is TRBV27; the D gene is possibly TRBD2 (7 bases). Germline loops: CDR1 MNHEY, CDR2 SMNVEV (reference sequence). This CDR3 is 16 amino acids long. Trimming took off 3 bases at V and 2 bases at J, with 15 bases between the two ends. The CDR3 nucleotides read TGTGCCAGCAGTTTGGGGGGGCTAGAGGTCACAGATACGCAGTATTTT. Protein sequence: CASSLGGLEVTDTQYF.

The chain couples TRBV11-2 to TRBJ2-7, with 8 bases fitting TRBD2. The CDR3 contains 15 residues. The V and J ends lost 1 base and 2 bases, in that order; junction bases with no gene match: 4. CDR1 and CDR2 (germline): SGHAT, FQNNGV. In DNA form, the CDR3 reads TGTGCCAGCAGCTTAGCGGGGGGGGACCCCTACGAGCAGTACTTC. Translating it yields CASSLAGGDPYEQYF. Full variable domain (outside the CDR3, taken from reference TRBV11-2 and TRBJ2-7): EAGVAQSPRYKIIEKRQSVAFWCNPISGHATLYWYQQILGQGPKLLIQFQNNGVVDDSQLPKDRFSAERLKGVDSTLKIQPAKLEDSAVYLCASSLAGGDPYEQYFGPGTRLTVT.

CDR3 region: CASSDGTGDTDTQYF. CDR3 bases: TGTGCCAGCAGTGACGGGACAGGGGACACAGATACGCAGTATTTT. J is TRBJ2-3 and V is TRBV6-4; TRBD1 aligns across 10 bases. The junction had 1 base not matched to a gene; V was cut back by 2 bases and J by 2 bases. Germline CDR1 reads MRHNA; CDR2 reads SNTAGT. This CDR3 spans 15 amino acids.

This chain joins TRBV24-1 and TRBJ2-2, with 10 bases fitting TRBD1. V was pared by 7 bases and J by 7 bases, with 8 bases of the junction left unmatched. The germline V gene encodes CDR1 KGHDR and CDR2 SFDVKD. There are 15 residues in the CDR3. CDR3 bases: TGTGCCACCAGCCCGGGACAGGGGTTGGGCGGGGAGCTGTTTTTT. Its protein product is CATSPGQGLGGELFF.

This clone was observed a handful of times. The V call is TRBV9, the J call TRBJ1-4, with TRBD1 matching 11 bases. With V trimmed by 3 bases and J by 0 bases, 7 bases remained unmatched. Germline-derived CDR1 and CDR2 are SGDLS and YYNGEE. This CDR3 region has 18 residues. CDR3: CASSGGWGQGATNEKLFF. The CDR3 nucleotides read TGTGCCAGCAGCGGTGGGTGGGGACAGGGGGCAACTAATGAAAAACTGTTTTTT.

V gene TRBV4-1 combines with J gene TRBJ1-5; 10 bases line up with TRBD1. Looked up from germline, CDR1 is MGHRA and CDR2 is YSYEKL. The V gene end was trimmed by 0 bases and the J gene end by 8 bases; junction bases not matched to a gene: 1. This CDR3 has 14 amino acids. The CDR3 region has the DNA TGCGCCAGCAGCCAAGAGGGGACAGGGGAGCCCCAGCATTTT. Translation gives CASSQEGTGEPQHF.

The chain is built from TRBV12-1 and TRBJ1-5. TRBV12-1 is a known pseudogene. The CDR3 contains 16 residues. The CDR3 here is CASSCNRVNSNQPQHF. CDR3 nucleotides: TGTGCCAGCAGCTGTAACCGGGTCAATAGCAATCAGCCCCAGCATTTT.

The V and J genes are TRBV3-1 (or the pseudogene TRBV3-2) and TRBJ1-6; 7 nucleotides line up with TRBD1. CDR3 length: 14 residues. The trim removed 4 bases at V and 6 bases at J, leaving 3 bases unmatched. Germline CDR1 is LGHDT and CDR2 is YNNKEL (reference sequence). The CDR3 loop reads CASSPGQFNSPLHF. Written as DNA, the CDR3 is TGTGCCAGCAGCCCGGGACAGTTTAATTCACCCCTCCACTTT.

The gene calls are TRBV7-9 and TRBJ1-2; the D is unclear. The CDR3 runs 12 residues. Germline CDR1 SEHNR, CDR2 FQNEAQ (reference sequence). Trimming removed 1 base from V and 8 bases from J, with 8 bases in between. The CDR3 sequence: CASSLGSRGYTF. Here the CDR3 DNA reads TGTGCCAGCAGCTTAGGATCGAGAGGCTACACCTTC.

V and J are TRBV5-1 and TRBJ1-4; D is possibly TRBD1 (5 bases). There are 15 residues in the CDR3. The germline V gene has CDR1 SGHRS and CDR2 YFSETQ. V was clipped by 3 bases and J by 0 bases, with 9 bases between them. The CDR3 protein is CASSWGGATNEKLFF. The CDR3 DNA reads TGCGCCAGCAGCTGGGGAGGGGCAACTAATGAAAAACTGTTTTTT. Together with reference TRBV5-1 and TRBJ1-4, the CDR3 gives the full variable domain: KAGVTQTPRYLIKTRGQQVTLSCSPISGHRSVSWYQQTPGQGLQFLFEYFSETQRNKGNFPGRFSGRQFSNSRSEMNVSTLELGDSALYLCASSWGGATNEKLFFGSGTQLSVL.

The CDR3 spells CASSPQAGVTGELFF. CDR3 DNA sequence: TGTGCCAGCAGTCCCCAGGCAGGGGTAACCGGGGAGCTGTTTTTT. The chain combines TRBV2 with TRBJ2-2; possibly TRBD1 for D (6 bases). The CDR3 sequence is 15 residues long. CDR1 is SNHLY, CDR2 FYNNEI, per germline. V was pared by 5 bases and J by 5 bases, with 15 bases between.

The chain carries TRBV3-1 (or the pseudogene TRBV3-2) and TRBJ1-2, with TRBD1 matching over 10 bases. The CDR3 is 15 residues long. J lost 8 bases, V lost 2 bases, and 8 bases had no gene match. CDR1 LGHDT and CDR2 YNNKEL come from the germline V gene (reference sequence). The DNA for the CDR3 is TGTGCCAGCAGCCAACAAGACAGGGGGCTGGGAGGCTACACCTTC. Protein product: CASSQQDRGLGGYTF.

The CDR3 sequence is CASSQERDRGTGELFF. The CDR3 DNA is TGCGCCAGCAGCCAAGAGCGGGACAGGGGGACCGGGGAGCTGTTTTTT. This chain uses TRBV4-3 with TRBJ2-2, with 11 positions matching TRBD1. J lost 5 bases, V lost 0 bases, and 2 bases had no gene match. This CDR3 comprises 16 residues. Germline V CDR1 and CDR2: LGHNA, YSLEER.

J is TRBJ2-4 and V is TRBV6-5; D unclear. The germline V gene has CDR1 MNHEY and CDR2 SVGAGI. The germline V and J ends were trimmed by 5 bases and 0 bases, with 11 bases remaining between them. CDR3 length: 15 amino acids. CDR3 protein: CASSSLVLAKNIQYF. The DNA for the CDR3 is TGTGCCAGCAGTAGCCTAGTTCTAGCCAAAAACATTCAGTACTTC.

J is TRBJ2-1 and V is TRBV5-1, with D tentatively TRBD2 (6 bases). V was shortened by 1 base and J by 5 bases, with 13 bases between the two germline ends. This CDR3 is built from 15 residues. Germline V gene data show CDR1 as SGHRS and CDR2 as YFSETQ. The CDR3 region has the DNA TGCGCCAGCAGCTTGCCCGCGGGGCCCAACAATGAGCAGTTCTTC. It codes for CASSLPAGPNNEQFF.

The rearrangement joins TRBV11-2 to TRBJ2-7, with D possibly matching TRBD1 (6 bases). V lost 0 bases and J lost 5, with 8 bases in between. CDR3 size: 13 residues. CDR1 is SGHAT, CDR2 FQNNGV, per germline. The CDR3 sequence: CASSLDRGNEQYF. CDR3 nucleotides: TGTGCCAGCAGCTTAGATAGGGGGAACGAGCAGTACTTC.

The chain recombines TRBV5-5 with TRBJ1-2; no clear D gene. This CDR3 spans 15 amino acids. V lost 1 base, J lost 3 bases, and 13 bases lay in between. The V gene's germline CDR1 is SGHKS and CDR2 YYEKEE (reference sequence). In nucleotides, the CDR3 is TGTGCCAGCAGCTTGCTCCCGCAGGCCGACTATGGCTACACCTTC. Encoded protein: CASSLLPQADYGYTF.

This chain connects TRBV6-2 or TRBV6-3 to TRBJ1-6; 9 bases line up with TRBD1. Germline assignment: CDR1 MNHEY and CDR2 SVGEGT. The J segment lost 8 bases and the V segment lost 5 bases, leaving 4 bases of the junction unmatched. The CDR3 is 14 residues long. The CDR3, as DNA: TGTGCCAGCAGTAACAGGGGGCGAGATTCACCCCTCCACTTT. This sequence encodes CASSNRGRDSPLHF.

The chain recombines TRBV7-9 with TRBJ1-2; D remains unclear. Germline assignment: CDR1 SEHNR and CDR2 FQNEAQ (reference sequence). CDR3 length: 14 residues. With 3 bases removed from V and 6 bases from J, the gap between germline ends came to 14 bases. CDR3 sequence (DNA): TGTGCCAGCAGCTTTGCTCCTGGAGTTAATGGCTACACCTTC. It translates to CASSFAPGVNGYTF.

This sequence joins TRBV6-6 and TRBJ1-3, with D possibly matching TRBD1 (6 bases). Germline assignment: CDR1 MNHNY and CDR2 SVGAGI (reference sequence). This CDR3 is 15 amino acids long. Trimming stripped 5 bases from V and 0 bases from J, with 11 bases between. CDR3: CASSTDRLSGNTIYF. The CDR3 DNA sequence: TGTGCCAGCAGTACGGACAGACTCTCTGGAAACACCATATATTTT.

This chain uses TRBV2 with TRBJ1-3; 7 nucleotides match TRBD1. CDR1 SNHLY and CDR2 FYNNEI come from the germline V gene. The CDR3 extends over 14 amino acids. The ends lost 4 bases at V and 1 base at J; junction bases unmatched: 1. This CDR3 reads CASSGGQSGNTIYF. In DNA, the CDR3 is TGTGCCAGCAGTGGGGGACAGTCTGGAAACACCATATATTTT.